Following are 18 T cell receptor beta chains from one sample sequenced in a study of blood T cell repertoires in COVID-19. The protocol was immunoSEQ multiplex PCR, while the TCRdb copy is restricted to in-frame clones and leaves out a portion. Of some 120,000 clones detected, about 92% appear once; the ten largest clones hold around 3.8%. Source material: peripheral blood. The receptors were sampled from a man aged 50 or older with active COVID-19.

The chain couples TRBV12-5 to TRBJ2-3; D is perhaps TRBD1 (6 bases). Germline assignment: CDR1 LGHNT and CDR2 FRNRAP. The CDR3 totals 16 residues. V lost 3 bases and J lost 0, with 13 bases in between. For the CDR3, the DNA is TGTGCTAGTGGTTTTGGGACAAGGACTAGCACAGATACGCAGTATTTT. Translated: CASGFGTRTSTDTQYF. The full variable domain, rest sourced from reference TRBV12-5 and TRBJ2-3, is DARVTQTPRHKVTEMGQEVTMRCQPILGHNTVFWYRQTMMQGLELLAYFRNRAPLDDSGMPKDRFSAEMPDATLATLKIQPSEPRDSAVYFCASGFGTRTSTDTQYFGPGTRLTVL.

In its sample, this clone was seen once. V is TRBV19 and J is TRBJ2-7, with TRBD1 matching 7 bases. Germline V gives CDR1 LNHDA, CDR2 SQIVND (reference sequence). The CDR3 spans 14 residues. V gave up 6 bases and J gave up 1 base; unmatched junction bases: 6. CDR3: CASRLDRQSYEQYF. The CDR3 region has the DNA TGTGCCAGTAGATTGGACAGGCAATCCTACGAGCAGTACTTC.

The chain joins TRBV3-1 (or the pseudogene TRBV3-2) to TRBJ2-1; D is ambiguous. Deletions cut 1 base from V and 1 base from J, with 8 bases between. This CDR3 contains 15 residues. Germline V CDR1 and CDR2: LGHDT, YNNKEL (reference sequence). The CDR3 sequence: CASSQGAESYNEQFF. DNA for the CDR3: TGTGCCAGCAGCCAAGGGGCTGAATCCTACAATGAGCAGTTCTTC.

The chain uses TRBV5-1 and TRBJ2-6; no clear D. Germline CDR1 is SGHRS and CDR2 is YFSETQ. The CDR3 is 17 amino acids. Trimming removed 4 bases at V and 0 bases at J, with 14 bases between. The CDR3 nucleotides are TGCGCCAGCAGCCTGACAAGTTTTTCCTCTGGGGCCAACGTCCTGACTTTC. As protein: CASSLTSFSSGANVLTF.

This sequence joins TRBV5-1 and TRBJ2-3, with D perhaps matching TRBD2 (6 bases). CDR3 length equals 17 residues. Germline V lookup: CDR1 SGHRS, CDR2 YFSETQ. V lost 2 bases and J 3 bases, leaving 19 bases between the germline ends. The chain's CDR3 is CASSLGTRSALTDTQYF. CDR3 in DNA: TGCGCCAGCAGCTTAGGGACTCGCAGCGCTCTTACAGATACGCAGTATTTT.

V is TRBV7-8 and J is TRBJ2-5; TRBD2 aligns across 8 bases. Germline V gives CDR1 SGHVS, CDR2 FQNEAQ. There are 16 residues in the CDR3. V dropped 4 bases and J dropped 2; count of bases not matched to a gene: 9. The CDR3 nucleotides read TGTGCCAGCAGCTCAGGGCGGCTAGCGGGTCAAGAGACCCAGTACTTC. It yields the protein CASSSGRLAGQETQYF.

The chain links TRBV19 to TRBJ1-2; D is uncertain. The germline V and J ends were trimmed by 4 bases and 4 bases, with 7 bases remaining between them. Germline lookup yields CDR1 LNHDA and CDR2 SQIVND (reference sequence). The CDR3 runs to 12 residues. The CDR3 reads CASSTYSYGYTF. In DNA form, the CDR3 reads TGTGCCAGTAGTACCTACAGCTATGGCTACACCTTC. Drawing the rest from reference TRBV19 and TRBJ1-2, the complete variable domain is DGGITQSPKYLFRKEGQNVTLSCEQNLNHDAMYWYRQDPGQGLRLIYYSQIVNDFQKGDIAEGYSVSREKKESFPLTVTSAQKNPTAFYLCASSTYSYGYTFGSGTRLTVV.

This clone came up a few times. The genes are TRBV20-1 and TRBJ1-5; tentative D call: TRBD1 (5 bases). Germline CDR1 and CDR2: DFQATT and SNEGSKA (reference sequence). V dropped 3 bases and J dropped 9 bases, with 12 bases sitting between them. The CDR3 covers 12 residues. The CDR3 DNA sequence: TGCAGTGCTAGTGGGGGGGGACGGCCCCAGCATTTT. Translating gives CSASGGGRPQHF.

This clone appeared a few times. This sequence joins TRBV9 and TRBJ1-1; 7 bases map to TRBD1. The CDR3 loop spans 15 amino acids. CDR1 and CDR2 (germline): SGDLS, YYNGEE. The V and J ends lost 2 bases and 0 bases, in that order; junction bases with no gene match: 4. The CDR3 sequence: CASSVQGQMNTEAFF. The DNA of the CDR3 is TGTGCCAGCAGCGTCCAGGGACAGATGAACACTGAAGCTTTCTTT. Full variable domain (rest looked up from reference TRBV9 and TRBJ1-1): DSGVTQTPKHLITATGQRVTLRCSPRSGDLSVYWYQQSLDQGLQFLIQYYNGEERAKGNILERFSAQQFPDLHSELNLSSLELGDSALYFCASSVQGQMNTEAFFGQGTRLTVV.

The V and J genes are TRBV18 and TRBJ1-1; D is unresolved. CDR1 and CDR2 (germline): KGHSH, LQKENI. With 2 bases removed from V and 9 bases from J, the gap between germline ends came to 13 bases. There are 13 residues in the CDR3. The CDR3 DNA sequence: TGTGCCAGCTCACCAGATGGAGGAATAAAAGCTTTCTTT. Translated: CASSPDGGIKAFF.

The CDR3 loop reads CASSFGQGDQPQHF. Here the CDR3 DNA reads TGTGCCAGCAGTTTCGGACAGGGTGATCAGCCCCAGCATTTT. This sequence joins TRBV27 and TRBJ1-5; 8 bases agree with TRBD1. Trimming took 3 bases from V and 5 from J; bases not matched to a gene: 3. The CDR3 consists of 14 residues. Germline-derived CDR1 and CDR2 are MNHEY and SMNVEV (reference sequence).

The chain links TRBV20-1 to TRBJ2-7; TRBD2 is a possible D gene (6 bases). In germline, CDR1 is DFQATT, CDR2 SNEGSKA (reference sequence). With 3 bases removed from V and 6 bases from J, the gap between germline ends came to 15 bases. There are 13 residues in the CDR3. CDR3 protein: CSASPTGVSEQYF. The DNA for the CDR3 is TGCAGTGCTAGTCCCACGGGGGTTTCCGAGCAGTACTTC.

Here the CDR3 reads CASRPQGQNTEAFF. CDR3 sequence (DNA): TGTGCCAGTAGACCACAGGGGCAGAACACTGAAGCTTTCTTT. The V call is TRBV19, the J call TRBJ1-1; TRBD1 agrees at 7 bases. The length of the CDR3 is 14 residues. The germline V gene has CDR1 LNHDA and CDR2 SQIVND (reference sequence). V dropped 6 bases and J dropped 1; count of bases not matched to a gene: 5. The variable domain in full, completed from reference TRBV19 and TRBJ1-1, reads DGGITQSPKYLFRKEGQNVTLSCEQNLNHDAMYWYRQDPGQGLRLIYYSQIVNDFQKGDIAEGYSVSREKKESFPLTVTSAQKNPTAFYLCASRPQGQNTEAFFGQGTRLTVV.

This sequence joins TRBV19 and TRBJ1-2; 7 bases line up with TRBD1. The CDR3 sequence is 14 residues long. Germline V lookup: CDR1 LNHDA, CDR2 SQIVND (reference sequence). V lost 6 bases to trimming and J lost 2 bases; unmatched junction nucleotides: 6. The CDR3 bases are TGTGCCAGTAGGCCTCTACAGGGGAACTATGGCTACACCTTC. Encoded protein: CASRPLQGNYGYTF.

The J gene is TRBJ1-2, the V gene TRBV3-1 (or the pseudogene TRBV3-2); D remains unclear. This CDR3 comprises 15 residues. Trimming pared 4 bases from V and 4 bases from J, leaving 16 bases between. Germline values: CDR1 LGHDT, CDR2 YNNKEL (reference sequence). CDR3 bases: TGTGCCAGCAGCCCAGAAGTTCAGGTTCTCTATGGCTACACCTTC. Translation gives CASSPEVQVLYGYTF.

The V gene is TRBV9, the J gene TRBJ2-3; 11 nucleotides line up with TRBD2. Germline loops: CDR1 SGDLS, CDR2 YYNGEE. V shed 1 base and J 1 base; nucleotides not matched to a gene: 5. The CDR3 has 17 amino acids. In DNA form, the CDR3 reads TGTGCCAGCAGCGTATCTAGCGGGAGGTTGGGCACAGATACGCAGTATTTT. This gives the protein CASSVSSGRLGTDTQYF.

The rearrangement links TRBV18 to TRBJ1-4; 7 positions agree with TRBD1. V was pared by 6 bases and J by 0 bases, with 1 base of the junction left unmatched. Germline lookup yields CDR1 KGHSH and CDR2 LQKENI. This CDR3 contains 14 residues. CDR3 sequence (DNA): TGTGCCAGCTCCACAGGGGCAACTAATGAAAAACTGTTTTTT. This sequence encodes CASSTGATNEKLFF.

CDR3 loop: CASSDLEDKEAFF. The DNA of the CDR3 is TGTGCCAGCAGTGATCTAGAGGACAAGGAAGCTTTCTTT. This sequence joins TRBV2 and TRBJ1-1; maybe TRBD1 (5 bases). Germline V gene lookup returns CDR1 SNHLY and CDR2 FYNNEI. CDR3 length equals 13 residues. V gave up 3 bases and J gave up 8 bases, with 13 bases separating them.